This T cell receptor (beta chain) was captured in a study of regulatory T cells in long-lasting Graves disease. TCR beta libraries were built with iRepertoire HTBI primers and Arm-PCR of CDR3 regions. MiXCR was run by TCRdb on the multiplex PCR reads, yielding one entry per CDR3 protein. Of 400,000 or so distinct CDR3 sequences in the sample, around 20% are singletons; the top ten hold roughly 28%. This CDR3 is 12 amino acids long. J gave up 9 bases and V 5 bases, and 5 bases lay outside the gene matches. This clonotype was detected many times. What it binds is unknown. Specified time point: persistent/refractory GD, antithyroid drugs over 5 years with positive TRAb. After RNA was extracted from PBMCs, the TCR library was made from it. Patients with Graves' disease were diagnosed by American Thyroid Association guidelines. Study-level results: The study found TRBV28, TRBJ1-2 and TRBJ2-5 favored in persistent disease.

The gene calls are TRBV12-3 or TRBV12-4 and TRBJ1-1; 8 bases agree with TRBD1. This clonotype originated in a female donor with Graves disease. The sequencing used peripheral blood mononuclear cells (PBMCs), collected when the disease was refractory, from a patient treated with antithyroid drugs. The chain's CDR3 is CASSDNRGKAFF. The DNA for the CDR3 is TGTGCCAGCAGTGATAACAGGGGGAAAGCTTTCTTT.